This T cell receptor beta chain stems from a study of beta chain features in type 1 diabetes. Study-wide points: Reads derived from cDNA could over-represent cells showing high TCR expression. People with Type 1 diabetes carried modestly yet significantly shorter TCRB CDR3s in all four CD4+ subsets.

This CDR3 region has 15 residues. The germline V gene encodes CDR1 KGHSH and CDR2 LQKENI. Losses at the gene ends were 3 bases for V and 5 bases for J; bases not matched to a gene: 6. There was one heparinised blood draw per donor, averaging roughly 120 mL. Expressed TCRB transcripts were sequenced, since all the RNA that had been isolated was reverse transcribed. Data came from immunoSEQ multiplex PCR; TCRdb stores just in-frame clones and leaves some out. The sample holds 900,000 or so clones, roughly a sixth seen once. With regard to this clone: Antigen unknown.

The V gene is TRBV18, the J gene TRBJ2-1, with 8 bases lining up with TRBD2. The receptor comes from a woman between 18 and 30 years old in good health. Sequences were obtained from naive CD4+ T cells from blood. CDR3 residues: CASSPNSGIHNEQFF. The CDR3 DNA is TGTGCCAGCTCACCTAATAGCGGGATACACAATGAGCAGTTCTTC.